This T cell receptor (beta chain) was captured in a study of shared clonotypes between healthy human individuals. Overall study results and limits: The study found lower generation probabilities in non-shared clonotypes than in those shared by all four donors.

Trimming removed 10 bases at V and 0 bases at J, with 15 bases between. Germline V gives CDR1 MNHEY, CDR2 SVGAGI. The CDR3 runs 15 residues. Here immunoSEQ multiplex PCR was the method, and the copy in TCRdb shows in-frame clones only, minus some. The sample comprises under 650,000 clones, 90% to 97% of which are singletons, and roughly 0.06% rests with the top ten. As to this clone: The antigen remains unidentified.

The sequencing input was naive CD4+ T cells sorted from blood. Subset reported: CD45RA+ positively selected. The chain couples TRBV6-5 to TRBJ2-2, with a weak D call TRBD2 (5 bases). The TCR comes from a woman aged 25 to 39 in good health. In DNA form, the CDR3 reads TGTGCCACCCGGAGCTCGCGGGCGAACACCGGGGAGCTGTTTTTT. This translates into CATRSSRANTGELFF.